This T cell receptor (beta chain) was sequenced during a study of CD8 T cells in Susac syndrome. At the level of the study: Patients with Susac syndrome who were sequenced included more than five with active disease and fewer than 10 in remission. Treatment at blood withdrawal was none, corticosteroids, or intravenous immunoglobulin alone in Susac syndrome patients.

Trimming took off 7 bases at V and 3 bases at J, with 16 bases between the two ends. Germline-derived CDR1 and CDR2 are MNHEY and SMNVEV (reference sequence). The CDR3 has 14 residues. RNA was extracted with the RNeasy kit, and a quantity of roughly 0.5 to 1 ug was reverse transcribed using random hexamers. Amplification of TCR beta CDR3 by immunoSEQ multiplex PCR spanned 54 Vbeta and 13 Jbeta. TCRdb reprocessed the immunoSEQ multiplex PCR reads via MiXCR and lists one record per CDR3 protein. The table has about 240,000 distinct CDR3 sequences, 90% to 97% seen once. V usage is TRBV27 and J usage is TRBJ2-7; D perhaps matches TRBD2 (5 bases). This TCR came from a human donor with Susac syndrome. The specimen was CD4+ T cells from PBMCs. The CDR3 DNA reads TGTGCCAGCACCTCGGGGTCAGGCTTCTACGAGCAGTACTTC. This translates into CASTSGSGFYEQYF.